This TCR beta chain was documented in a study of T cell changes during pregnancy in multiple sclerosis. Libraries were prepared by immunoSEQ multiplex PCR; TCRdb keeps only in-frame clonotypes and omits some of them. Among roughly 40,000 clones, 92% were seen once, and the ten largest hold 10% to 15%. The TCR comes from a female donor with multiple sclerosis, enrolled in a pregnancy study. The sequences come from CD8+ T cells from peripheral blood mononuclear cells, collected in the first trimester of pregnancy.

CDR3 coding DNA: TGCGCCAGCAGCTTGGAGGTCCCTAGCGGCTCCTACGAGCAGTACTTC. Protein: CASSLEVPSGSYEQYF. The V and J genes are TRBV5-1 and TRBJ2-7, with TRBD2 matching 7 bases. J was trimmed by 0 bases and V by 0 bases; bases with no gene match: 6. CDR1 is SGHRS and CDR2 is YFSETQ in the germline V gene. This CDR3 has 16 amino acids.